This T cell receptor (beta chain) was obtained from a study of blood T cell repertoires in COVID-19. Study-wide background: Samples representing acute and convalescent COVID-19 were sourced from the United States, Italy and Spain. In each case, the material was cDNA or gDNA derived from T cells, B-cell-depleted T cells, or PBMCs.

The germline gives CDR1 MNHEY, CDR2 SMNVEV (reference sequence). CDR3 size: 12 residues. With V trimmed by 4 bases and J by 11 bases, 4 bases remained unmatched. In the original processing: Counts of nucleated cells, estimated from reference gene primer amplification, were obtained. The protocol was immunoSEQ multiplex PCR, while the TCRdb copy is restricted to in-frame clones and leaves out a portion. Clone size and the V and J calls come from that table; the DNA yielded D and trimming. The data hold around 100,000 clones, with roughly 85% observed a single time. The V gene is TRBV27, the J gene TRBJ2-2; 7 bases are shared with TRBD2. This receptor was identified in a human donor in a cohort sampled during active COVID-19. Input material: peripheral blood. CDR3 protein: CASSYRGEELFF. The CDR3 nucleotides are TGTGCCAGCAGTTACCGGGGGGAAGAGCTGTTTTTT.